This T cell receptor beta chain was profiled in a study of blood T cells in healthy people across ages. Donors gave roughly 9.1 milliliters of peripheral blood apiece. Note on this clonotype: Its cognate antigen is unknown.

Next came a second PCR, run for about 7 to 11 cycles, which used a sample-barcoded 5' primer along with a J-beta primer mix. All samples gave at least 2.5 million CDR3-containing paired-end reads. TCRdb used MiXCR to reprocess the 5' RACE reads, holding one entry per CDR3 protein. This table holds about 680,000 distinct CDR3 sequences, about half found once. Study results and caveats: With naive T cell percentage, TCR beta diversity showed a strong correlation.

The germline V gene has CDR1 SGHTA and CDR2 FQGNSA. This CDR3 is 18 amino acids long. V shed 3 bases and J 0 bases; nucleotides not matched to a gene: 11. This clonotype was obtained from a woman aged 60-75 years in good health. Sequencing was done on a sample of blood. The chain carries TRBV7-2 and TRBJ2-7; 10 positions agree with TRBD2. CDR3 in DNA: TGTGCCAGCAGCTTGGAGGCACTAGCGGGATCCTACTCCTACGAGCAGTACTTC. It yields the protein CASSLEALAGSYSYEQYF.